This T cell receptor beta chain emerged from a study of T cell responses to AZD1222 COVID-19 vaccine. Study observations and caveats: Spike-spanning, vaccine-associated CD4 TCRs were dominant at 160-218 and 743-854. Only a handful of AZD1222 recipients were seropositive at baseline.

Some clones are missing from TCRdb's copy, which holds only in-frame ones; the method was immunoSEQ multiplex PCR. This table has about 56,000 clones, 86% appearing once. This CDR3 has 14 residues. Germline lookup yields CDR1 MDHEN and CDR2 SYDVKM. With 8 bases removed from V and 5 bases from J, the gap between germline ends came to 16 bases. Remarks on this clone: Its antigen remains unknown.

The rearrangement links TRBV28 to TRBJ1-5; D is possibly TRBD1 (5 bases). The sequence was obtained from an adult who received the AZD1222 COVID-19 vaccine. Sequenced material: peripheral blood, taken 28 days after the second AZD1222 dose. The CDR3 bases are TGTGCCAGCCGCCGACAGCTTCCATATCAGCCCCAGCATTTT. This encodes CASRRQLPYQPQHF.